This TCR beta chain was identified during a study of T cell changes during pregnancy in multiple sclerosis. Trimming stripped 4 bases from V and 1 base from J, with 16 bases between. The CDR3 has 16 amino acids. The germline gives CDR1 SGHVS, CDR2 FQNEAQ. The method was immunoSEQ multiplex PCR; TCRdb's version includes in-frame clones alone and lacks a portion of them. The repertoire holds some 68,000 clones, with 92% as singletons. The sequenced sample was peripheral blood, obtained in the second trimester of pregnancy. The genes are TRBV7-8 and TRBJ2-5; TRBD1 might be the D (6 bases). The receptor was derived from a female donor in good health, enrolled as a control in a pregnancy study. CDR3 nucleotides: TGTGCCAGCAGCTACGGTGACCGGGACACCCAAGAGACCCAGTACTTC. Protein product: CASSYGDRDTQETQYF.